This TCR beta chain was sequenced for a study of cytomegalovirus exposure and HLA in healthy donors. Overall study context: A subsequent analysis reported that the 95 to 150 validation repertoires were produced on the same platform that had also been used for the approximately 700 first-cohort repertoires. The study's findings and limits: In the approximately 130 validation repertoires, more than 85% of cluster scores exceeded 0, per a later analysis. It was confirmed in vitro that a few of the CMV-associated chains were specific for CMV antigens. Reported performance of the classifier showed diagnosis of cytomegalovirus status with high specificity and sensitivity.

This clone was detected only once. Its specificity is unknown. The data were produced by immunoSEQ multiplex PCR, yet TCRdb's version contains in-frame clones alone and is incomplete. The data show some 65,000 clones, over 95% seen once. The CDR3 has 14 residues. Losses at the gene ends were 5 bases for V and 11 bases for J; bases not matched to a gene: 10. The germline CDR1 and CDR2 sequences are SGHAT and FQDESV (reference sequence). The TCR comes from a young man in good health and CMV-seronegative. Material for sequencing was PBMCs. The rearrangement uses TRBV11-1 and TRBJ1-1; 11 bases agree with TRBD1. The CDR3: CASSHGTGGLGAFF. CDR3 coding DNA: TGTGCCAGCAGCCATGGGACAGGGGGTCTTGGGGCTTTCTTT. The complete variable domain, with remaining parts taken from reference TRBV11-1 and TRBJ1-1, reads EAEVAQSPRYKITEKSQAVAFWCDPISGHATLYWYRQILGQGPELLVQFQDESVVDDSQLPKDRFSAERLKGVDSTLKIQPAELGDSAMYLCASSHGTGGLGAFFGQGTRLTVV.